The TCR beta chain under discussion was sequenced for a study of shared T cell receptors in the human thymus. The CDR3 loop spans 16 amino acids. V lost 5 bases and J lost 0, with 14 bases in between. In germline, CDR1 is MGHRA, CDR2 YSYEKL. The protocol was immunoSEQ multiplex PCR, while the TCRdb copy is restricted to in-frame clones and leaves out a portion. The data contain 600,000 to 900,000 clones, 80% to 90% of them singletons. These records were also assigned to another study, of human thymus T cells. That source notes: Donation was from healthy Finnish infants who were having corrective surgery that addressed congenital heart defects. From resections taken during corrective heart surgery, the thymus tissue was obtained.

This TCR was recovered from a girl less than two years old with a congenital heart defect. Sequenced sample: thymocytes. The chain employs TRBV4-1 and TRBJ2-4; a weak D match, TRBD1 (6 bases). Here the CDR3 reads CASSVLGAEAKNIQYF. The DNA for the CDR3 is TGCGCCAGCAGCGTCTTGGGGGCCGAAGCCAAAAACATTCAGTACTTC.